Below are 32 T cell receptor beta chains sequenced from a single sample in a study of control samples from healthy donors and cancer patients. Method: immunoSEQ multiplex PCR; TCRdb's copy keeps in-frame clones and lacks some. The repertoire consists of 140,000 or so clones, with roughly nine tenths occurring once and the leading ten covering around 4.6%. What was sequenced was blood. Receptors were obtained from a man aged 30 to 39 in good health.

The chain joins TRBV11-3 to TRBJ1-1; 7 nucleotides agree with TRBD1. Germline loops: CDR1 SGHNT, CDR2 YENEEA. J gave up 3 bases and V 6 bases, and 4 bases lay outside the gene matches. CDR3 length: 13 amino acids. The CDR3 here is CASSQGVDTEAFF. The DNA of the CDR3 is TGTGCCAGCAGTCAGGGGGTCGACACTGAAGCTTTCTTT.

The chain links TRBV28 to TRBJ2-1; 7 bases fit TRBD2. CDR3 size: 14 residues. V was pared by 2 bases and J by 10 bases, with 8 bases of the junction left unmatched. Germline V CDR1 and CDR2: MDHEN, SYDVKM. CDR3 DNA sequence: TGTGCCAGCAGTTTAGGACTAGGGACGAGAGAGCAGTTCTTC. Translated, it gives CASSLGLGTREQFF. The complete variable domain, with remaining parts taken from reference TRBV28 and TRBJ2-1, reads DVKVTQSSRYLVKRTGEKVFLECVQDMDHENMFWYRQDPGLGLRLIYFSYDVKMKEKGDIPEGYSVSREKKERFSLILESASTNQTSMYLCASSLGLGTREQFFGPGTRLTVL.

The chain employs TRBV18 and TRBJ1-5; D is unclear. Germline V gives CDR1 KGHSH, CDR2 LQKENI. CDR3 size: 14 residues. V was cut by 6 bases and J by 2 bases, with 11 bases left in between. CDR3 nucleotide sequence: TGTGCCAGCTCGACGGGCTTCGGCAATCAGCCCCAGCATTTT. This sequence encodes CASSTGFGNQPQHF. Combining the CDR3 with reference TRBV18 and TRBJ1-5 gives the whole variable domain NAGVMQNPRHLVRRRGQEARLRCSPMKGHSHVYWYRQLPEEGLKFMVYLQKENIIDESGMPKERFSAEFPKEGPSILRIQQVVRGDSAAYFCASSTGFGNQPQHFGDGTRLSIL.

The genes are TRBV5-6 and TRBJ2-4; D is undetermined. In germline, CDR1 is SGHDT, CDR2 YYEEEE. Trimming left V 2 bases short and J 3 bases short, with 3 bases between. The CDR3 consists of 12 residues. The CDR3 DNA reads as TGTGCCAGCAGCTTTAACAAAAACATTCAGTACTTC. This encodes CASSFNKNIQYF.

This CDR3 is CASSLVSSGSADTQYF. The CDR3 nucleotides read TGTGCCAGCAGCTTAGTTTCGTCTGGTAGCGCAGATACGCAGTATTTT. The chain uses TRBV7-9 and TRBJ2-3; a weak D match, TRBD2 (5 bases). The germline V gene has CDR1 SEHNR and CDR2 FQNEAQ (reference sequence). CDR3 length: 16 residues. V lost 1 base, J lost 4 bases, and 15 bases lay in between.

V and J are TRBV27 and TRBJ2-3, with D perhaps matching TRBD1 (5 bases). The V gene's germline CDR1 is MNHEY and CDR2 SMNVEV (reference sequence). Trimming removed 2 bases at V and 0 bases at J, with 12 bases between. The CDR3 consists of 16 residues. The CDR3 DNA is TGTGCCAGCAGTTTAAACAGGTACCCTAGCACAGATACGCAGTATTTT. This translates into CASSLNRYPSTDTQYF.

This rearrangement joins TRBV19 to TRBJ2-3, with TRBD1 matching over 8 bases. The ends lost 8 bases at V and 3 bases at J; junction bases unmatched: 7. The CDR3 totals 14 residues. The germline CDR1 and CDR2 sequences are LNHDA and SQIVND (reference sequence). CDR3 nucleotides: TGTGCCAGTGCACAGGGGGTGGTTACAGATACGCAGTATTTT. Encoded protein: CASAQGVVTDTQYF.

The rearrangement joins TRBV6-2 or TRBV6-3 to TRBJ1-2, with TRBD1 matching 8 bases. After removal of 5 bases from V and 8 bases from J, the junction contained 13 bases not matched to a gene. Germline-derived CDR1 and CDR2 are MNHEY and SVGEGT. The CDR3 extends over 15 amino acids. CDR3 sequence: CASSPLQTGGGGYTF. DNA for the CDR3: TGTGCCAGCAGTCCACTTCAAACAGGGGGAGGAGGCTACACCTTC.

The CDR3 DNA reads TGTGCCAGCAGCCAATTCGGGGTCGGCCAGCCCCAGCATTTT. Translation gives CASSQFGVGQPQHF. The gene calls are TRBV3-1 (or the pseudogene TRBV3-2) and TRBJ1-5; D unclear. The V gene's germline CDR1 is LGHDT and CDR2 YNNKEL (reference sequence). There are 14 residues in the CDR3. Trimming left V 2 bases short and J 7 bases short, with 12 bases between.

V usage is TRBV9 and J usage is TRBJ2-5; TRBD2 matches 11 bases. This CDR3 has 15 residues. CDR1 is SGDLS, CDR2 YYNGEE, per germline. The trim removed 3 bases at V and 7 bases at J, leaving 8 bases unmatched. The CDR3 DNA reads as TGTGCCAGCAGCGGGGGACTAGCGGCCGGGGGGACCCAGTACTTC. Translation gives CASSGGLAAGGTQYF.

This chain uses TRBV7-9 with TRBJ2-7, with 13 bases lining up with TRBD2. The length of the CDR3 is 17 residues. Germline trimming cut 5 bases from V and 0 bases from J; bases unmatched to any gene: 7. CDR1 is SEHNR and CDR2 is FQNEAQ in the germline V gene (reference sequence). The CDR3 spells CASSGGLAGRSSYEQYF. Written as DNA, the CDR3 is TGTGCCAGCAGCGGGGGACTAGCGGGGAGAAGCTCCTACGAGCAGTACTTC.

This rearrangement joins TRBV7-9 to TRBJ1-6; 9 nucleotides agree with TRBD1. Germline CDR1 is SEHNR and CDR2 is FQNEAQ (reference sequence). V trimming: 2 bases; J trimming: 8 bases; junction bases outside the gene matches: 7. CDR3 length: 16 amino acids. CDR3 protein: CASSLSQGALDSPLHF. CDR3 sequence (DNA): TGTGCCAGCAGCTTATCACAGGGGGCGTTAGATTCACCCCTCCACTTT.

J is TRBJ2-2 and V is TRBV29-1; D is perhaps TRBD2 (6 bases). V dropped 0 bases and J dropped 0 bases, with 11 bases sitting between them. Germline assignment: CDR1 SQVTM and CDR2 ANQGSEA. The CDR3 is 16 residues long. In DNA form, the CDR3 reads TGCAGCGTTGAAGATCAAGGGACTGCGAACACCGGGGAGCTGTTTTTT. Protein product: CSVEDQGTANTGELFF.

The chain recombines TRBV29-1 with TRBJ1-1; a possible D gene is TRBD1 (6 bases). CDR3 length: 16 amino acids. Germline V lookup: CDR1 SQVTM, CDR2 ANQGSEA. V lost 4 bases and J lost 2, with 20 bases in between. CDR3 coding DNA: TGCAGCGTTGGGGGGGGCAGCTTAGGGCAAAACACTGAAGCTTTCTTT. It yields the protein CSVGGGSLGQNTEAFF.

In this sample, this clone turned up a few times. The rearrangement uses TRBV7-8 and TRBJ1-1; D is perhaps TRBD1 (5 bases). This CDR3 contains 14 residues. V dropped 2 bases and J dropped 6 bases, with 13 bases sitting between them. Germline CDR1 and CDR2: SGHVS and FQNEAQ. Here the CDR3 reads CASSLIVRAPEAFF. CDR3 nucleotides: TGTGCCAGCAGCTTAATAGTCAGGGCCCCTGAAGCTTTCTTT.

This clone is medium-sized (0.01 to 0.1%) in the sample. The genes are TRBV7-8 and TRBJ1-5; maybe TRBD1 (6 bases). The CDR3 runs 14 residues. V was shortened by 4 bases and J by 5 bases, with 12 bases between the two germline ends. Germline CDR1 and CDR2: SGHVS and FQNEAQ. The CDR3 is CASSSGVGDQPQHF. CDR3 DNA: TGTGCCAGCAGCTCAGGGGTTGGGGATCAGCCCCAGCATTTT.

CDR3 residues: CASSLDPVARAYEQYF. The CDR3 DNA sequence: TGTGCCAGCAGCTTAGACCCCGTAGCGCGCGCCTACGAGCAGTACTTC. The gene calls are TRBV11-2 and TRBJ2-7, with D tentatively TRBD2 (5 bases). With 0 bases removed from V and 2 bases from J, the gap between germline ends came to 14 bases. The CDR3 loop spans 16 amino acids. CDR1 is SGHAT and CDR2 is FQNNGV in the germline V gene.

This rearrangement joins TRBV5-1 to TRBJ2-7; D remains unclear. The V and J ends lost 7 bases and 5 bases respectively, with 16 bases between them. The CDR3 consists of 13 residues. CDR1 and CDR2 from the germline V gene are SGHRS and YFSETQ. In DNA, the CDR3 is TGCGCCAGCGCCATAGGTCTAAACAACGAGCAGTACTTC. Amino acids: CASAIGLNNEQYF.

This chain links TRBV5-1 with TRBJ1-3, with D maybe TRBD1 (5 bases). Looked up from germline, CDR1 is SGHRS and CDR2 is YFSETQ. There are 16 residues in the CDR3. Trimming took off 3 bases at V and 1 base at J, with 14 bases between the two ends. The CDR3 nucleotides read TGCGCCAGCAGCTCCGGGGGACCCCCATCTGGAAACACCATATATTTT. Its protein product is CASSSGGPPSGNTIYF. Combining the CDR3 with reference TRBV5-1 and TRBJ1-3 gives the whole variable domain KAGVTQTPRYLIKTRGQQVTLSCSPISGHRSVSWYQQTPGQGLQFLFEYFSETQRNKGNFPGRFSGRQFSNSRSEMNVSTLELGDSALYLCASSSGGPPSGNTIYFGEGSWLTVV.

This chain joins TRBV25-1 and TRBJ2-1; D is unresolved. The CDR3 is 10 amino acids. CDR1 and CDR2 (germline): MGHDK, SYGVNS. Trimming cost V 5 bases and J 4 bases, with 0 bases left between them. In DNA form, the CDR3 reads TGTGCCAGCAGTTACAATGAGCAGTTCTTC. It codes for CASSYNEQFF.

The chain is built from TRBV11-3 and TRBJ2-7; weak D call: TRBD2 (6 bases). The CDR3 has 18 amino acids. V lost 5 bases to trimming and J lost 2 bases, with 25 bases between them. In germline, CDR1 is SGHNT, CDR2 YENEEA. The CDR3 reads CASSVRPQEAGLAYEQYF. The CDR3 DNA reads TGTGCCAGCAGCGTACGCCCGCAGGAGGCGGGGCTGGCCTACGAGCAGTACTTC.

V gene TRBV6-1 combines with J gene TRBJ2-7, with D perhaps TRBD1 (5 bases). Between the trimmed V and J ends, which lost 1 base and 4 bases, there was a span of 8 bases. The CDR3 is 13 residues long. Germline V gene lookup returns CDR1 MNHNS and CDR2 SASEGT. The CDR3: CASSEGGIYEQYF. CDR3 nucleotides: TGTGCCAGCAGTGAAGGGGGCATATACGAGCAGTACTTC.

This chain connects TRBV29-1 to TRBJ2-7, with 9 nucleotides matching TRBD1. Unmatched junction bases numbered 15, after V lost 5 bases and J lost 1 base. The germline gives CDR1 SQVTM, CDR2 ANQGSEA. This CDR3 is built from 17 residues. The CDR3 loop is CSVSKGTGGFLSYEQYF. For the CDR3, the DNA is TGCAGCGTTTCTAAGGGTACAGGGGGCTTTCTGTCCTACGAGCAGTACTTC.

The chain uses TRBV9 and TRBJ2-1; 7 bases are a match to TRBD2. Germline loops: CDR1 SGDLS, CDR2 YYNGEE. This CDR3 has 16 amino acids. V shed 4 bases, J shed 4 bases, and the junction held 11 bases outside the gene matches. In nucleotides, the CDR3 is TGTGCCAGCAGCCCCGGGGCGGGAGCTGGGTACAATGAGCAGTTCTTC. It codes for CASSPGAGAGYNEQFF.

This chain connects TRBV7-3 to TRBJ2-6; D is undetermined. From germline, CDR1 is SGHTA and CDR2 FQGTGA. The germline V and J ends were trimmed by 5 bases and 0 bases, with 5 bases remaining between them. CDR3 length: 14 amino acids. The CDR3 nucleotides read TGTGCCAGCAGCAGCCGCTCTGGGGCCAACGTCCTGACTTTC. Translation gives CASSSRSGANVLTF. The entire variable domain, with the rest obtained from reference TRBV7-3 and TRBJ2-6, is as follows: GAGVSQTPSNKVTEKGKYVELRCDPISGHTALYWYRQSLGQGPEFLIYFQGTGAADDSGLPNDRFFAVRPEGSVSTLKIQRTERGDSAVYLCASSSRSGANVLTFGAGSRLTVL.

CDR3 sequence reads: CASSLARETYEQYF. The CDR3 DNA reads TGTGCCAGCAGCTTAGCCCGGGAGACCTACGAGCAGTACTTC. The chain is built from TRBV7-8 and TRBJ2-7; D is perhaps TRBD2 (6 bases). The V gene's germline CDR1 is SGHVS and CDR2 FQNEAQ. This CDR3 comprises 14 residues. Trimming cost V 0 bases and J 2 bases, with 8 bases left between them.

This rearrangement joins TRBV27 to TRBJ1-1; D is unresolved. Germline CDR1 reads MNHEY; CDR2 reads SMNVEV (reference sequence). The length of the CDR3 is 15 residues. V lost 1 base and J 4 bases, leaving 13 bases between the germline ends. This CDR3 is CASSLLVGSGTEAFF. The CDR3, as DNA: TGTGCCAGCAGTTTATTAGTAGGGTCGGGCACTGAAGCTTTCTTT.

The gene calls are TRBV30 and TRBJ1-4; D is possibly TRBD1 (5 bases). CDR3 size: 15 residues. Deletions cut 0 bases from V and 8 bases from J, with 16 bases between. Germline V gives CDR1 GTSNPN, CDR2 SVGIG (reference sequence). For the CDR3, the DNA is TGTGCCTGGAGTGTACGGGGCGGTAAGGCGGAAAAACTGTTTTTT. This gives the protein CAWSVRGGKAEKLFF.

The rearrangement joins TRBV24-1 to TRBJ2-1, with TRBD1 as a possible D gene (5 bases). In germline, CDR1 is KGHDR, CDR2 SFDVKD. Trimming cost V 10 bases and J 6 bases, with 15 bases left between them. This CDR3 comprises 13 residues. This chain's CDR3 is CATGVAGSNEQFF. Here the CDR3 DNA reads TGTGCCACAGGGGTAGCAGGAAGCAATGAGCAGTTCTTC.

This rearrangement joins TRBV5-4 to TRBJ1-4; no reliable D call. Germline V gene data show CDR1 as SGHNT and CDR2 as YYREEE (reference sequence). The length of the CDR3 is 16 residues. Deletions cut 0 bases from V and 1 base from J, with 10 bases between. The CDR3 is CASSLEAARTNEKLFF. The CDR3 DNA reads as TGTGCCAGCAGCTTGGAGGCAGCCCGAACTAATGAAAAACTGTTTTTT.

V and J are TRBV19 and TRBJ1-2; 8 positions match TRBD1. The CDR3 contains 15 residues. CDR1 and CDR2 from the germline V gene are LNHDA and SQIVND (reference sequence). The V and J ends lost 7 bases and 2 bases, in that order; junction bases with no gene match: 9. The CDR3 region has the DNA TGTGCCAGTAACCCGGGACAGGCAATAAACTATGGCTACACCTTC. As protein: CASNPGQAINYGYTF.

The CDR3 loop reads CATSPGALYNEQFF. CDR3 nucleotides: TGTGCCACCTCGCCAGGAGCTCTATACAATGAGCAGTTCTTC. The chain carries TRBV25-1 and TRBJ2-1; D ambiguous. Germline lookup yields CDR1 MGHDK and CDR2 SYGVNS. V dropped 10 bases and J dropped 4 bases, with 17 bases sitting between them. This CDR3 is built from 14 residues.